This T cell receptor beta chain was sequenced for a study of T cell responses to AZD1222 COVID-19 vaccine. Study observations and caveats: In a largely white British group with more females than males, clonal diversity was possibly underestimated. Nearly half of unique spike-specific TCRs reportedly avoided B.1.351 and B.1.1.7 mutated regions. None of the repertoires were sampled until the peak T cell response had passed.

TCRdb's table, derived via immunoSEQ multiplex PCR, lists solely in-frame clones and lacks some. The sample carries about 100,000 clones, over 80% recorded once. Remarks on this clone: Antigen: not known.

Trimming stripped 1 base from V and 5 bases from J, with 8 bases between. The CDR3 is made up of 13 amino acids. Germline V gene sequence: CDR1 KGHSH, CDR2 LQKENI. Sequences were derived from peripheral blood, sampled on day 0 of AZD1222 vaccination. The TCR was taken from an adult in good health. This chain connects TRBV18 to TRBJ1-2; no firm D call. CDR3 protein: CASSPRQPYGYTF. In nucleotides, the CDR3 is TGTGCCAGCTCACCACGGCAGCCTTATGGCTACACCTTC.